The clone carrying this TCR beta chain was counted a few times. Its antigen remains unidentified. Primed by a sample-barcoded 5' primer and a J-beta primer mix, a second PCR proceeded for 7 to 11 cycles. With 12 random nucleotides, a template-switch adaptor tagged each individual cDNA molecule. TCRdb re-called the 5' RACE reads with MiXCR, one entry per CDR3 protein. This table holds some 1.4 million distinct CDR3 sequences, approximately 38% found once. The sample comes from a study of blood T cells in healthy people across ages. Findings and caveats of the study: In older individuals, TCR beta diversity per million T cells was lower, falling roughly linearly with age. Possibly confounding the expanded clonotype changes was the fact that donor CMV status was unknown.

The CDR3 is 16 residues long. Germline CDR1 reads LGHDT; CDR2 reads YNNKEL (reference sequence). V gave up 6 bases and J gave up 7 bases; unmatched junction bases: 13. Each donor supplied approximately 10 milliliters of peripheral blood. J is TRBJ2-1 and V is TRBV3-1; TRBD1 agrees at 9 bases. The sequence was obtained from a woman aged 18-29 years in good health. The sequenced sample was blood. CDR3 amino acids: CASRAKVGTGRNEQFF. The CDR3 DNA sequence: TGTGCCAGCAGAGCCAAGGTTGGGACAGGGAGGAATGAGCAGTTCTTC.